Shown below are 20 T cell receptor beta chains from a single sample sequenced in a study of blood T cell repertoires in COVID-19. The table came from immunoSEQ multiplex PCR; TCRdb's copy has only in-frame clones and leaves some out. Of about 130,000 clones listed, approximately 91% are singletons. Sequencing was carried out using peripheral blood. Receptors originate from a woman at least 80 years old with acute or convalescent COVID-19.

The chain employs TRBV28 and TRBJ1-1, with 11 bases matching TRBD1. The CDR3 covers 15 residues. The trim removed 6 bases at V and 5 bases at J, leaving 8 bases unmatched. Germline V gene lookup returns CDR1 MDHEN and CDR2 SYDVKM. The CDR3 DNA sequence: TGTGCCAGCAGCCTGGACAGGGGGCCGGTAACTGAAGCTTTCTTT. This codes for CASSLDRGPVTEAFF.

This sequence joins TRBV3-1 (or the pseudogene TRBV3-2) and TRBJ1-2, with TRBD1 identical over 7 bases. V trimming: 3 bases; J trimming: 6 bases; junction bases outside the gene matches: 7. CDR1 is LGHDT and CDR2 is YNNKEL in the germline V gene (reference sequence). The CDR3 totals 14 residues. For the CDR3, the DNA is TGTGCCAGCAGCCAGTCCGAGACAGGGCATGGCTACACCTTC. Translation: CASSQSETGHGYTF.

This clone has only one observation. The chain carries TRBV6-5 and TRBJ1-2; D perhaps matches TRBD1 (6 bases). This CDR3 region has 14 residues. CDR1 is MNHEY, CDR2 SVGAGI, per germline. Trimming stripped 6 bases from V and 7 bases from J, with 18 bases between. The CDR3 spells CASRKNDRLGGYTF. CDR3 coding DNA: TGTGCCAGCAGAAAAAATGACAGGCTGGGTGGCTACACCTTC.

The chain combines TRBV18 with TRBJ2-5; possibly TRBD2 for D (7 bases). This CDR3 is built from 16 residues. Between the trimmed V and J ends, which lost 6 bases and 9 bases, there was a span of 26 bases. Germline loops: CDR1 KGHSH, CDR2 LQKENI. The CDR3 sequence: CASSLNGGQGPDPQYF. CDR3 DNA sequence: TGTGCCAGCTCGCTCAACGGGGGGCAGGGGCCCGACCCCCAGTACTTC.

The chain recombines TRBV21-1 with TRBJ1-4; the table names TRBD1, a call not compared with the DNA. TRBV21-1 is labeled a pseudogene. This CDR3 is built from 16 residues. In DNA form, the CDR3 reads TGTGCCAGCAGCAAAAGTGCGGGACAGGGTAATGAAAAACTGTTTTTT. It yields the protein CASSKSAGQGNEKLFF.

The CDR3 DNA is TGCGCCAGCAGCTTGGGACAAGGTCCGTCTATGAACACTGAAGCTTTCTTT. Translated, it gives CASSLGQGPSMNTEAFF. The V gene is TRBV5-1, the J gene TRBJ1-1; D not certain. The CDR3 sequence is 17 residues long. Germline CDR1 is SGHRS and CDR2 is YFSETQ. With 0 bases removed from V and 0 bases from J, the gap between germline ends came to 15 bases. The whole variable domain, remainder taken from reference TRBV5-1 and TRBJ1-1, is KAGVTQTPRYLIKTRGQQVTLSCSPISGHRSVSWYQQTPGQGLQFLFEYFSETQRNKGNFPGRFSGRQFSNSRSEMNVSTLELGDSALYLCASSLGQGPSMNTEAFFGQGTRLTVV.

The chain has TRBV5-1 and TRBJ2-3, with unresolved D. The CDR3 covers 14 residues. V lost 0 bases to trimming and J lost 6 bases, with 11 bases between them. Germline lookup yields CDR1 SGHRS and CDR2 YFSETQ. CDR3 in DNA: TGCGCCAGCAGCTTGGGCCATAACGGGGATACGCAGTATTTT. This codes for CASSLGHNGDTQYF. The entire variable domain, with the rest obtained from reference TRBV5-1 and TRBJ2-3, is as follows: KAGVTQTPRYLIKTRGQQVTLSCSPISGHRSVSWYQQTPGQGLQFLFEYFSETQRNKGNFPGRFSGRQFSNSRSEMNVSTLELGDSALYLCASSLGHNGDTQYFGPGTRLTVL.

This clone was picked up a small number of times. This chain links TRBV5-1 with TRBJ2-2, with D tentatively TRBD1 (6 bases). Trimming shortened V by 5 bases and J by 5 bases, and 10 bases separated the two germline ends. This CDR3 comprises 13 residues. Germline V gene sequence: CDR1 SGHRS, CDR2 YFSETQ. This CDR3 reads CASSPQGTGELFF. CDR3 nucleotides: TGCGCCAGCAGTCCCCAGGGGACCGGGGAGCTGTTTTTT. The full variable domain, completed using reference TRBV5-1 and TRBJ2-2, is KAGVTQTPRYLIKTRGQQVTLSCSPISGHRSVSWYQQTPGQGLQFLFEYFSETQRNKGNFPGRFSGRQFSNSRSEMNVSTLELGDSALYLCASSPQGTGELFFGEGSRLTVL.

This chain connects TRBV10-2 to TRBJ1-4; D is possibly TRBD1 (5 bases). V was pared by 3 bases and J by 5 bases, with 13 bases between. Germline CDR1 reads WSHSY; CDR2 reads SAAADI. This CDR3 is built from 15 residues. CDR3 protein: CASSDTRGLNEKLFF. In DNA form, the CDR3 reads TGCGCCAGCAGTGACACACGGGGGTTAAATGAAAAACTGTTTTTT.

The CDR3 DNA sequence: TGTGCCAGCAGTTACGCTACAGGGGGGAATAGAGAGACCCAGTACTTC. Its protein is CASSYATGGNRETQYF. The J gene is TRBJ2-5, the V gene TRBV6-5; 8 nucleotides line up with TRBD1. Trimming at V came to 2 bases and at J to 4 bases, leaving 9 bases not matched to a gene. This CDR3 comprises 16 residues. Germline V gene lookup returns CDR1 MNHEY and CDR2 SVGAGI.

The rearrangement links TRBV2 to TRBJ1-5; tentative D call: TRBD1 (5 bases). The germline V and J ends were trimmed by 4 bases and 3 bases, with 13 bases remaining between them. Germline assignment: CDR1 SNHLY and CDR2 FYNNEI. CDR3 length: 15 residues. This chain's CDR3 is CASSGQINNNQPQHF. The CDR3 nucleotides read TGTGCCAGCAGTGGACAGATTAATAACAATCAGCCCCAGCATTTT.

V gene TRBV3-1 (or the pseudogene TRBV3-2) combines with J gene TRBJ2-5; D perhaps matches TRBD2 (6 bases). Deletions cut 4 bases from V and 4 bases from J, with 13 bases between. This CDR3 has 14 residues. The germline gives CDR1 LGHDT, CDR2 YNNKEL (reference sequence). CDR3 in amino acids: CASSPGVRGETQYF. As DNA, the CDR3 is TGTGCCAGCAGCCCGGGAGTGAGGGGAGAGACCCAGTACTTC.

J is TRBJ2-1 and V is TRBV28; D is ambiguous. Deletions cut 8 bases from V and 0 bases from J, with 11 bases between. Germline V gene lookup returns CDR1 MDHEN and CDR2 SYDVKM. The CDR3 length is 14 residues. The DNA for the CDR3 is TGTGCCAGCTTAGGAGCGAGCTCCTACAATGAGCAGTTCTTC. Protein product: CASLGASSYNEQFF.

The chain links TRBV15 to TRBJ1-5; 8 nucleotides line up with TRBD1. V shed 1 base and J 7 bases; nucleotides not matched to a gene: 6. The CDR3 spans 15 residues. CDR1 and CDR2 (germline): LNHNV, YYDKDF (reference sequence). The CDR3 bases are TGTGCCACCAGCAGAGCAGGGGGCGCAAACCAGCCCCAGCATTTT. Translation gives CATSRAGGANQPQHF.

This chain's CDR3 is CASSPKPGDLVGEQFF. DNA of the CDR3: TGTGCCAGTAGTCCGAAGCCGGGGGACCTAGTAGGTGAGCAGTTCTTC. The chain carries TRBV19 and TRBJ2-1, with D tentatively TRBD2 (6 bases). The CDR3 covers 16 residues. V lost 5 bases, J lost 9 bases, and 23 bases lay in between. Germline lookup yields CDR1 LNHDA and CDR2 SQIVND (reference sequence).

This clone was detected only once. The CDR3 nucleotides are TGCGCCAGCAGCAAGCCGGGACAGGTACAAAAACTGTTTTTT. Translation: CASSKPGQVQKLFF. The rearrangement links TRBV4-1 to TRBJ1-4; the match to TRBD1 covers 8 bases. CDR3 length: 14 amino acids. CDR1 is MGHRA, CDR2 YSYEKL, per germline. V trimming: 5 bases; J trimming: 9 bases; junction bases outside the gene matches: 8.

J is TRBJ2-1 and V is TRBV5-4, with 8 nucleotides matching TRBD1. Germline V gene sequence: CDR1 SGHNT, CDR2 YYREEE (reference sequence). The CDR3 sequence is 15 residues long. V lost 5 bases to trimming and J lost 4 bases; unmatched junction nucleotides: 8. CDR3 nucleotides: TGTGCCAGCAGTCAAGACAGGGGTGGGTACAATGAGCAGTTCTTC. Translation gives CASSQDRGGYNEQFF.

The chain's CDR3 is CASSPSADRSNYGYTF. The CDR3 DNA reads as TGTGCCAGCAGCCCCTCAGCGGACAGGTCTAACTATGGCTACACCTTC. The chain couples TRBV5-4 to TRBJ1-2; TRBD1 aligns across 7 bases. V was clipped by 4 bases and J by 0 bases; unmatched bases: 9. This CDR3 contains 16 residues. Germline V gives CDR1 SGHNT, CDR2 YYREEE (reference sequence).

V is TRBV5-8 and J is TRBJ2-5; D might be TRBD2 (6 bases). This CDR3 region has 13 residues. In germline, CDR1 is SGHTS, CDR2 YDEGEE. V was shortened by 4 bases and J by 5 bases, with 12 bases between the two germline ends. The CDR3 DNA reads TGTGCCAGCAGCAGGAGGGGTAGGGAGACCCAGTACTTC. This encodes CASSRRGRETQYF.

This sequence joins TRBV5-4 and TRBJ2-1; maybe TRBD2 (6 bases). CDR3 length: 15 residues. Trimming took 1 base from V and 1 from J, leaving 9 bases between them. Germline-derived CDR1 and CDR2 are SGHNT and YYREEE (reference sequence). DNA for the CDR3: TGTGCCAGCAGCTTGCTAGCGATTTCCTACAATGAGCAGTTCTTC. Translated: CASSLLAISYNEQFF. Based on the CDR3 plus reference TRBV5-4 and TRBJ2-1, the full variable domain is ETGVTQSPTHLIKTRGQQVTLRCSSQSGHNTVSWYQQALGQGPQFIFQYYREEENGRGNFPPRFSGLQFPNYSSELNVNALELDDSALYLCASSLLAISYNEQFFGPGTRLTVL.